The T cell receptor beta chain under discussion was sequenced for a study of Tregs in tolerant kidney transplant recipients. Study-level background: The nonmyeloablative bone marrow transplants came from related graft donors, with transient mixed chimerism. Study-level findings and limits: Few patients were studied, so findings need validation in larger groups.

CD4+CD25+CD127- Tregs, CD4+CD25- non-Tregs, CD4 and CD8 cells were sorted. Germline loops: CDR1 MNHNS, CDR2 SASEGT. V was pared by 2 bases and J by 3 bases, with 14 bases between. The CDR3 is made up of 15 amino acids. A remark on this clone: Its antigen remains unknown. The DNA ends 3 residues before the CDR3 does, and the rest of the CDR3 is filled in from the germline J gene.

Profiled with immunoSEQ multiplex PCR; TCRdb holds only in-frame clones, not every one. This sample's table reports over 25,000 clones. This receptor was identified in a human donor who received a combined kidney and bone marrow transplant. The J gene is TRBJ2-7, the V gene TRBV6-1; the D gene is possibly TRBD2 (5 bases). Material: CD8+ T cells from blood, obtained before the transplant. The CDR3 is CASSETPGNNYEQYF. The DNA read from the CDR3 is TGTGCCAGCAGTGAAACACCGGGGAATAACTACGAG.